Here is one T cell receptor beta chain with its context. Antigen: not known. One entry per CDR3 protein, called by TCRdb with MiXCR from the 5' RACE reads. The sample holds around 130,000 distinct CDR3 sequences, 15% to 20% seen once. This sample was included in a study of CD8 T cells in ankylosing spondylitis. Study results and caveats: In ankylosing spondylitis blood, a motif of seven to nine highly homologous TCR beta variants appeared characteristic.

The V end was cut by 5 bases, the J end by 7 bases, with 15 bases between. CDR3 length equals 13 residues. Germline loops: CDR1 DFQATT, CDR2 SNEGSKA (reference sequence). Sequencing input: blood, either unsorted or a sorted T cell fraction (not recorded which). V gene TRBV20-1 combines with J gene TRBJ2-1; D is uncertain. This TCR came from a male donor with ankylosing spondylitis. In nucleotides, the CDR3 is TGCAGTGCTCCCTTGTACCCATATAATGAGCAGTTCTTC. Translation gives CSAPLYPYNEQFF.